This note documents a single TCR beta chain sequence. Its antigen is currently unknown. PCR was performed a second time for about 7 to 12 cycles using a sample-barcoded 5' primer and a J-beta primer mix. TCRdb recomputed calls from the 5' RACE reads with MiXCR, one row per CDR3 protein. This sample yields about a million distinct CDR3 sequences, of which about 48% are seen a single time; 13% belongs to the top ten. The data derive from a study of blood T cells in healthy people across ages. Study conclusions and caveats: Among T cells, TCR beta diversity per million cells dropped roughly linearly as age rose.

The CDR3 covers 15 residues. J was trimmed by 6 bases and V by 4 bases; bases with no gene match: 4. Germline lookup yields CDR1 MGHRA and CDR2 YSYEKL. Sequencing used blood. The sequence was collected from a young man in good health. The J gene is TRBJ2-2, the V gene TRBV4-1; 11 positions match TRBD2. CDR3 sequence reads: CASSLTSGAAGELFF. In nucleotides, the CDR3 is TGCGCCAGCAGCCTGACTAGCGGGGCGGCCGGGGAGCTGTTTTTT.